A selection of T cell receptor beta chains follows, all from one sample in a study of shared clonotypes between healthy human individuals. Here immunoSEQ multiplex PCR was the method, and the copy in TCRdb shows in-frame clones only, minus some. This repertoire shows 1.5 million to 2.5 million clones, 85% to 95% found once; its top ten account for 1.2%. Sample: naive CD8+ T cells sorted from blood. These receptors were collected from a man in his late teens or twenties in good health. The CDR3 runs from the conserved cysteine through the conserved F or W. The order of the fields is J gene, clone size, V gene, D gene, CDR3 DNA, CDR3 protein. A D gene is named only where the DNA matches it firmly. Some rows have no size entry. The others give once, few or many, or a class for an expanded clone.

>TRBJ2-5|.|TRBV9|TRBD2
TGTGCCAGCAGCGTTTCCCTAAGCGGGAGTGGAGAGACCCAGTACTTC
CASSVSLSGSGETQYF
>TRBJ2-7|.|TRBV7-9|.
TGTGCCAGCAGCCCCCTCGAGGGGGGTTATGGCCTCTCCTTC
CASSPLEGGYGLSF
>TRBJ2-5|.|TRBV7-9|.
TGTGCCAGCAGCTTAGGGGGATCGGGTCAAGAGACCCAGTACTTC
CASSLGGSGQETQYF
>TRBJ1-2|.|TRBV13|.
TGTGCCAGCAGCTTTTGGGATCCGACCTTATATGGCTACACCTTC
CASSFWDPTLYGYTF
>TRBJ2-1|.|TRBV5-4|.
TGTGCCAGCAGCTTGGGTGGGGAACCCTCCTACAATGAGCAGTTCTTC
CASSLGGEPSYNEQFF
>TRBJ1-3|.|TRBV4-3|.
TGCGCCAGCAGCCAAGATCCCGCAGGGTCTGGAAACACCATATATTTT
CASSQDPAGSGNTIYF
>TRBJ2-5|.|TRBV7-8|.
TGTGCCAGCAGCGGGGCGCAAGAGACCCAGTACTTC
CASSGAQETQYF
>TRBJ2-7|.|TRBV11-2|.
TGTGCCAGCAGCTCCCTTGGCAGGGATATTCCCTACGAGCAGTACTTC
CASSSLGRDIPYEQYF
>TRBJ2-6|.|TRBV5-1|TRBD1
TGCGCCAGCAGCCACCAGACAGGGGTACTTCTCTCTGGGGCCAACGTCCTGACTTTC
CASSHQTGVLLSGANVLTF
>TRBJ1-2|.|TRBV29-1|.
TGCAGCGTTGTTACGGTGAACTATGGCTACACCTTC
CSVVTVNYGYTF
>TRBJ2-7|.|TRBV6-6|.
TGTGCCAGACTACACAAAGCCGACTTTAATAGACTCGAGCAGTACTTC
CARLHKADFNRLEQYF
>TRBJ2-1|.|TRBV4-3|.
TGCGCCAGCAGCCAAGATGTCGAGAACAATGAGCAGTTCTTC
CASSQDVENNEQFF
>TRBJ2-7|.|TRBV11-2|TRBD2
TGTGCCAGCAGCACCGGGACTAGCGCCTACGAGCAGTACTTC
CASSTGTSAYEQYF
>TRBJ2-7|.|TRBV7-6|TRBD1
TGTGCCAGCAGCCATGGACAGGCCACTAGCGAGCAGTACTTC
CASSHGQATSEQYF
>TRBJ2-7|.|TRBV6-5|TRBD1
TGTGCCAGCAGCCTCGGGACAGGGCACGAGCAGTACTTC
CASSLGTGHEQYF
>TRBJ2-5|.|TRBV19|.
TGTGCCAGTACCACGACAGGAAAGGAGACCCAGTACTTC
CASTTTGKETQYF
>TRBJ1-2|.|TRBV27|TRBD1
TGTGCCAGCAGATCAGGGGGCGCCTATGGCTACACCTTC
CASRSGGAYGYTF
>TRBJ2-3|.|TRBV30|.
TGTGCCTGGCTACCATTCGACAGCGTCACCCTCACAGATACGCAGTATTTT
CAWLPFDSVTLTDTQYF
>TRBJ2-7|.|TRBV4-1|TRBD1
TGCGCCAGCAGCCATAACAGGGGCGGCCCTTACGAGCAGTACTTC
CASSHNRGGPYEQYF
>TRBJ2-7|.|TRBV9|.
TGTGCCAGCAGCCCGGGGGGGACAGTAAGGGGTTCCTACGAGCAGTACTTC
CASSPGGTVRGSYEQYF
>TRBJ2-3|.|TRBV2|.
TGTGCCAGCAGTGAAACAAGTTACACAGATACGCAGTATTTT
CASSETSYTDTQYF
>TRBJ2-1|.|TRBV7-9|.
TGTGCCAGCAGCTCACCCCTCGCCAATGAGCAGTTCTTC
CASSSPLANEQFF
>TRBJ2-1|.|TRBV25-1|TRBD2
TGTGCCAGCAGTGTACTAGCGGGTGAGCAGTTCTTC
CASSVLAGEQFF
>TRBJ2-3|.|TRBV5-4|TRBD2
TGTGCCAGCTTCACTAGCGGGAGGACAGATACGCAGTATTTT
CASFTSGRTDTQYF
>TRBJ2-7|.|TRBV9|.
TGTGCCAGCAGCGTAGGGCGTGGGGCACCCTACGAGCAGTACTTC
CASSVGRGAPYEQYF
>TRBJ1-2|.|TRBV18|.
TGTGCCAGCTCCGGGACTCCCTCAGGAAGGGACTATGGCTACACCTTC
CASSGTPSGRDYGYTF
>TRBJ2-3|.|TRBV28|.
TGTGCCAGCAGTTTCACCAGGGAGGTGACAGATACGCAGTATTTT
CASSFTREVTDTQYF
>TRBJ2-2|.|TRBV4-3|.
TGCGCCAGCAGCCAAGATCGGCTGGGGGGGAACACCGGGGAGCTGTTTTTT
CASSQDRLGGNTGELFF
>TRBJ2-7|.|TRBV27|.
TGTGCCAGCAGAAGGAGGGGGGATGTGTCCTACGAGCAGTACTTC
CASRRRGDVSYEQYF
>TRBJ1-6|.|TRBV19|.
TGTGCCAGTAGTATAGGGAACTACAATTCACCCCTCCACTTT
CASSIGNYNSPLHF
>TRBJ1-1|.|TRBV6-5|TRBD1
TGTGCCAGCAGTCTTAAGGACAGGTTTGGTGAAGCTTTCTTT
CASSLKDRFGEAFF
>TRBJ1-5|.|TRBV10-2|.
TGCGCCAGCAGTGAGACAGGGTTCTTTGGTCAGCCCCAGCATTTT
CASSETGFFGQPQHF
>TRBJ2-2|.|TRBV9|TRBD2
TGTGCCAGCAGCGGTAATAGCGGGAGAGCGGACACCGGGGAGCTGTTTTTT
CASSGNSGRADTGELFF
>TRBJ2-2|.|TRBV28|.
TGTGCCAGCAGTTTTCCGGGAGAAAAAAACACCGGGGAGCTGTTTTTT
CASSFPGEKNTGELFF
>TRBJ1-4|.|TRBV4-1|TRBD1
TGCGCCAGCAGCCTGGGGACAGCAACTAATGAAAAACTGTTTTTT
CASSLGTATNEKLFF
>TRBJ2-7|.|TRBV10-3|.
TGTGCCATCAGTGAGATTCGGCAGGCTATCTACGAGCAGTACTTC
CAISEIRQAIYEQYF
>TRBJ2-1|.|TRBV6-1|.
TGTGCCAGCAGTGAACGGGTCGACAGTGGAACTCGGCGTGAGCAGTTCTTC
CASSERVDSGTRREQFF
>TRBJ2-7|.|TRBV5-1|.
TGCGCCAGCAGCTTGAAGGTCAGGGGGGAGTACGAGCAGTACTTC
CASSLKVRGEYEQYF
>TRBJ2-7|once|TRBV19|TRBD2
TGTGCCAGTAGTATAGACCTTTTCCGGGAGGAAATCTACGAGCAGTACTTC
CASSIDLFREEIYEQYF
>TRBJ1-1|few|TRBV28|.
TGTGCCAGCAGTGCGCTGGGGGGCCCTGAAGCTTTCTTT
CASSALGGPEAFF
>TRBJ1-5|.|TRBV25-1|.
TGTGCCAGCAGTGTTCAGCCCCAGCATTTT
CASSVQPQHF